This TCR beta chain was captured in a study of technical replicates of blood from a few donors. Germline V gives CDR1 SGDLS, CDR2 YYNGEE. This CDR3 is 15 amino acids long. V was cut by 0 bases and J by 5 bases, with 12 bases left in between. Assay used: immunoSEQ multiplex PCR; TCRdb lists only in-frame clones, some missing. The repertoire holds under 95,000 clones, with less than 95% as singletons. Sequences were obtained from T cells isolated from PBMCs. The rearrangement uses TRBV9 and TRBJ1-5, with D perhaps matching TRBD1 (5 bases). The sequence came from a human donor in good health. Written as DNA, the CDR3 is TGTGCCAGCAGCGTAGGAATGGGAGGGGATCAGCCCCAGCATTTT. Its protein product is CASSVGMGGDQPQHF.